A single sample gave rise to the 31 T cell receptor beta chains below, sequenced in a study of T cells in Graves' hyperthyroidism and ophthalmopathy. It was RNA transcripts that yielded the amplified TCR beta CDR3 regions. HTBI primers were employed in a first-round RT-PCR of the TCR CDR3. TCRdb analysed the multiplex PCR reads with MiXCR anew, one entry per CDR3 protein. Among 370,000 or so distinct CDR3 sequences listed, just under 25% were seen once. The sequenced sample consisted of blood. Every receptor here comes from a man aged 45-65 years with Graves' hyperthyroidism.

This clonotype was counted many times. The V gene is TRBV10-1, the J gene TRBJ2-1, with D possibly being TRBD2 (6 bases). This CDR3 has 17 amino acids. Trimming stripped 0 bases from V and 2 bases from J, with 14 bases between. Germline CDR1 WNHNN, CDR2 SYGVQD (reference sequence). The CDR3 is CASSESEGLSTYNEQFF. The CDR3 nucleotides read TGCGCCAGCAGTGAGTCAGAGGGACTGTCAACCTACAATGAGCAGTTCTTC.

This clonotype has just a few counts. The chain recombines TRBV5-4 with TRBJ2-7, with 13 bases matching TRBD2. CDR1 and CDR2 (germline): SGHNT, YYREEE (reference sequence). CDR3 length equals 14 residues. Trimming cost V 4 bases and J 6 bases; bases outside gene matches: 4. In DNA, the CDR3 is TGTGCCAGCAGCAACGGACTAGCGGGAGTCGAGCAGTACTTC. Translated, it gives CASSNGLAGVEQYF.

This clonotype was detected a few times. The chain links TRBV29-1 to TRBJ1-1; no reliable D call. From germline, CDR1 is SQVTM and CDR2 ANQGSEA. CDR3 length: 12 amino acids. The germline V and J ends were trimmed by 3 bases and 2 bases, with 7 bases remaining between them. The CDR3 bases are TGCAGCGTTGAGTCAGGCAACACTGAAGCTTTCTTT. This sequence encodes CSVESGNTEAFF.

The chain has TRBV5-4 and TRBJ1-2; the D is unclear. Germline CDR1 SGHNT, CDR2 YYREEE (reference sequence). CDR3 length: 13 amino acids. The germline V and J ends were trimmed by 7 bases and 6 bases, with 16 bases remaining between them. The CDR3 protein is CASRPAGQHGYTF. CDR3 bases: TGTGCCAGCCGCCCCGCGGGTCAGCATGGCTACACCTTC.

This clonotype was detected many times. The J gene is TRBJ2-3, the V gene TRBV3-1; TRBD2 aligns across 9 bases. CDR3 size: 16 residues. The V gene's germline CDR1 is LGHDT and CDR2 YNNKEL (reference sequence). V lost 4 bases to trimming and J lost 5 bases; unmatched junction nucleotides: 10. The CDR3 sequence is CASSLRLAGSGDTQYF. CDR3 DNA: TGTGCCAGCAGCCTGAGGCTAGCGGGATCTGGAGATACGCAGTATTTT.

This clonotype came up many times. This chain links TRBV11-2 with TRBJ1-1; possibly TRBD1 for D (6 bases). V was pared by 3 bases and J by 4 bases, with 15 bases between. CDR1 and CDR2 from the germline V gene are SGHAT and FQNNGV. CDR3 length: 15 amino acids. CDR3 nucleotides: TGTGCCAGCAGCTTCTACAGGGCGACCGGCACTGAAGCTTTCTTT. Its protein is CASSFYRATGTEAFF.

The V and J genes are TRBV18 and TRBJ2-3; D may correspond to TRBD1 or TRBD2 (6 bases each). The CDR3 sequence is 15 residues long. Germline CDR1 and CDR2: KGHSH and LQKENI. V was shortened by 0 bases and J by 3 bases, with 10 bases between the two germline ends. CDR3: CASSPPIGGTDTQYF. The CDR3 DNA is TGTGCCAGCTCACCACCGATAGGGGGGACAGATACGCAGTATTTT.

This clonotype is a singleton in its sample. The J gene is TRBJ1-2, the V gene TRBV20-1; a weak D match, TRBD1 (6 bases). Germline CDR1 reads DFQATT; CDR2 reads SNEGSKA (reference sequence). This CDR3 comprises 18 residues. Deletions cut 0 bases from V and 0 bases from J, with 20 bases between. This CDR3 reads CSARDLRTVTRSNYGYTF. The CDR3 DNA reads TGCAGTGCTAGAGACCTCCGGACAGTGACCAGATCTAACTATGGCTACACCTTC.

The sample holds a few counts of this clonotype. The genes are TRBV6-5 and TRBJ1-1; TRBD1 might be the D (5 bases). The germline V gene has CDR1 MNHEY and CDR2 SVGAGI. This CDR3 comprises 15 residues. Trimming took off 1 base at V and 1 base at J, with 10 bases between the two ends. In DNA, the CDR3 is TGTGCCAGCAGTTACTATGGGGGGAAGAACACTGAAGCTTTCTTT. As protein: CASSYYGGKNTEAFF.

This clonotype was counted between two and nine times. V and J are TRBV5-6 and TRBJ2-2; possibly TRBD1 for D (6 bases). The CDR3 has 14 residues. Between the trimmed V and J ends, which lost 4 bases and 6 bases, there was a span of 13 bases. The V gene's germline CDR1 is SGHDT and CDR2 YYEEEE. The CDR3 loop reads CASSAVGAAGELFF. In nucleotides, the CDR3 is TGTGCCAGCAGCGCTGTGGGGGCTGCCGGGGAGCTGTTTTTT.

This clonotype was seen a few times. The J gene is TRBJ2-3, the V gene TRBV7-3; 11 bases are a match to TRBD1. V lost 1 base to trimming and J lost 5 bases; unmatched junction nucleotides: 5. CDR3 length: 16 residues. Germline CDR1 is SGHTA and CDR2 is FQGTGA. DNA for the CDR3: TGTGCCAGCAGCTTAATGGGGGGACAGGGGGAAGATACGCAGTATTTT. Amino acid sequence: CASSLMGGQGEDTQYF.

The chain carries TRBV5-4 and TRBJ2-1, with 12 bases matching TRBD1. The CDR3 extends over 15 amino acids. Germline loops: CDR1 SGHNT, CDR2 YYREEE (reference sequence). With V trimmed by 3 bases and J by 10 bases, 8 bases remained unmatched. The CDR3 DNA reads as TGTGCCAGCAGCTCCAGGGACAGGGGGCGTTTCGAGCAGTTCTTC. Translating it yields CASSSRDRGRFEQFF.

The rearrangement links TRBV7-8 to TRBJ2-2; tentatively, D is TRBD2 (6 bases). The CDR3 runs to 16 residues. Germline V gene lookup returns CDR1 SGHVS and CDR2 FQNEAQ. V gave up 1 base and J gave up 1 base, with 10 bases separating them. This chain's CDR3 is CASSLDERVNTGELFF. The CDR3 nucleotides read TGTGCCAGCAGCTTAGATGAGCGGGTGAACACCGGGGAGCTGTTTTTT.

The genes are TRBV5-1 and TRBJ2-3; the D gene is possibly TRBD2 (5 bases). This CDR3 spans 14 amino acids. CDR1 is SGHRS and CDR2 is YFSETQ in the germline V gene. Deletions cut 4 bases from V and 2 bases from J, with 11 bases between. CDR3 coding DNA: TGCGCCAGCAGCCCGGACTTTCTCACAGATACGCAGTATTTT. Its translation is CASSPDFLTDTQYF. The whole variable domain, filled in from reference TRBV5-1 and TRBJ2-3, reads KAGVTQTPRYLIKTRGQQVTLSCSPISGHRSVSWYQQTPGQGLQFLFEYFSETQRNKGNFPGRFSGRQFSNSRSEMNVSTLELGDSALYLCASSPDFLTDTQYFGPGTRLTVL.

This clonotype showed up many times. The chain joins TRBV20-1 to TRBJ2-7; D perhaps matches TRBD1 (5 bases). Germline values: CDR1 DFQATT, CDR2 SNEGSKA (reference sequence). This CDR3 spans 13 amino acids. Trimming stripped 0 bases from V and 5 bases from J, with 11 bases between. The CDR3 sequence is CSAREGRGNEQYF. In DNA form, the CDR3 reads TGCAGTGCTAGAGAGGGAAGGGGCAACGAGCAGTACTTC.

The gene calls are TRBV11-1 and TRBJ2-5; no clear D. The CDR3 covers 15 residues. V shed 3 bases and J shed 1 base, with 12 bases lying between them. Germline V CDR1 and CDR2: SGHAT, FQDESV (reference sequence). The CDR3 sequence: CASSFGRRLQETQYF. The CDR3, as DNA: TGTGCCAGCAGCTTTGGCAGGCGTCTCCAAGAGACCCAGTACTTC. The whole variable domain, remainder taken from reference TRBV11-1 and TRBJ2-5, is EAEVAQSPRYKITEKSQAVAFWCDPISGHATLYWYRQILGQGPELLVQFQDESVVDDSQLPKDRFSAERLKGVDSTLKIQPAELGDSAMYLCASSFGRRLQETQYFGPGTRLLVL.

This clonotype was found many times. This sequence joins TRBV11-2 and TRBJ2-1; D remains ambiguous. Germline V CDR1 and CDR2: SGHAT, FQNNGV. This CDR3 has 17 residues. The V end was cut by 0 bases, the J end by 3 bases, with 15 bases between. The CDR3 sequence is CASSLDRAATDYNEQFF. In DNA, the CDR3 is TGTGCCAGCAGCTTAGATCGGGCAGCTACGGACTACAATGAGCAGTTCTTC.

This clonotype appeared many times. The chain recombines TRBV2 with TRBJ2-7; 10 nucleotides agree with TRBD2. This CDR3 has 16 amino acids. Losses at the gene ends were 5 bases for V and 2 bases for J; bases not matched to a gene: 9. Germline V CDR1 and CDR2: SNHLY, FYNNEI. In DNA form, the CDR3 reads TGTGCCAGCAGTAGCACCGGACTAGCGGAGCCCTACGAGCAGTACTTC. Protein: CASSSTGLAEPYEQYF.

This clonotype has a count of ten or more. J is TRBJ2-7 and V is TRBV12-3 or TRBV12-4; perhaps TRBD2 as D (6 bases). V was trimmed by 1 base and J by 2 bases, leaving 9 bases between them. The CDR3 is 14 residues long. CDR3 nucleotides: TGTGCCAGCAGTTTAGGCGGGATAGCCTACGAGCAGTACTTC. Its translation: CASSLGGIAYEQYF.

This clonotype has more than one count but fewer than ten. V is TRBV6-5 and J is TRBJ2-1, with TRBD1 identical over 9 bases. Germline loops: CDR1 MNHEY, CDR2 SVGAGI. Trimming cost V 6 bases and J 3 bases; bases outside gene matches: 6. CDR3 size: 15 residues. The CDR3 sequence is CASSPTGGNYNEQFF. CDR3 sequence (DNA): TGTGCCAGCAGCCCTACAGGGGGCAACTACAATGAGCAGTTCTTC.

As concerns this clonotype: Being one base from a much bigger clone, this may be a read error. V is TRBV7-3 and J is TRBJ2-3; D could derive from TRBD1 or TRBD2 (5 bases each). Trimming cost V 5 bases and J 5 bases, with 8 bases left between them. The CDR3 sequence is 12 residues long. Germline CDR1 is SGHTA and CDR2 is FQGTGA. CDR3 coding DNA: TGTGCCAGCAGCATGGGGGTAGATACGCAGTATTTT. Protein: CASSMGVDTQYF.

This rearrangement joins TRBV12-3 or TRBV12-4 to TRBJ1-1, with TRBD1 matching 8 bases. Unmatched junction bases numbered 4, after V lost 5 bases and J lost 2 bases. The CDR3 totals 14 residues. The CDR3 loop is CASSRDRINTEAFF. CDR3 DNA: TGTGCCAGCAGTAGGGACAGGATAAACACTGAAGCTTTCTTT.

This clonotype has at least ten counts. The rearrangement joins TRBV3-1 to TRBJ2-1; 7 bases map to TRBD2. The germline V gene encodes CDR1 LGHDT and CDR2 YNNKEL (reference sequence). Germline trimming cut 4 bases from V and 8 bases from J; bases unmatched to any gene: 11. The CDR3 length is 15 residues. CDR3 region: CASSRQPSGGHEQFF. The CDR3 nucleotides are TGTGCCAGCAGCCGGCAGCCTAGCGGAGGGCATGAGCAGTTCTTC.

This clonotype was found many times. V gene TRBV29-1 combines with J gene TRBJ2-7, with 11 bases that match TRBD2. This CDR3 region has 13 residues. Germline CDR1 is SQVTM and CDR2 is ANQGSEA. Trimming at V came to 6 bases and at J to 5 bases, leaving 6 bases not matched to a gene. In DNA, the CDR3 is TGCAGCGTCCAATCACTAGCGGGGGACGAGCAGTACTTC. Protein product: CSVQSLAGDEQYF.

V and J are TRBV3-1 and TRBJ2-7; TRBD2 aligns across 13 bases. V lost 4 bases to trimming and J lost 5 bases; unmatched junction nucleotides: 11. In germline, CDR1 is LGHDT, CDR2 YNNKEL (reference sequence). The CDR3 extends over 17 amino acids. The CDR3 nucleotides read TGTGCCAGCAGCCCCCTCTCCGGGACTAGCGGGATAAACGAGCAGTACTTC. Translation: CASSPLSGTSGINEQYF.

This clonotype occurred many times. This CDR3 is CASRPRTEAAYTQYF. Written as DNA, the CDR3 is TGTGCCAGCAGGCCACGGACAGAGGCGGCTTATACGCAGTATTTT. This chain joins TRBV6-2 or TRBV6-3 and TRBJ2-3; D may be TRBD1 (6 bases). This CDR3 spans 15 amino acids. Trimming took 6 bases from V and 7 from J, leaving 20 bases between them. Germline V gives CDR1 MNHEY, CDR2 SVGEGT.

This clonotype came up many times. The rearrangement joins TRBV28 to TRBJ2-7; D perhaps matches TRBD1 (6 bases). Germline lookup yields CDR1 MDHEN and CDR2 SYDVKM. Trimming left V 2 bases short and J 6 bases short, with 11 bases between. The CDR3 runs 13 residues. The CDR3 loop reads CASSLTAGVEQYF. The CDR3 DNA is TGTGCCAGCAGTTTAACGGCAGGGGTCGAGCAGTACTTC. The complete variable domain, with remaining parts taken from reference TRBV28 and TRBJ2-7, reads DVKVTQSSRYLVKRTGEKVFLECVQDMDHENMFWYRQDPGLGLRLIYFSYDVKMKEKGDIPEGYSVSREKKERFSLILESASTNQTSMYLCASSLTAGVEQYFGPGTRLTVT.

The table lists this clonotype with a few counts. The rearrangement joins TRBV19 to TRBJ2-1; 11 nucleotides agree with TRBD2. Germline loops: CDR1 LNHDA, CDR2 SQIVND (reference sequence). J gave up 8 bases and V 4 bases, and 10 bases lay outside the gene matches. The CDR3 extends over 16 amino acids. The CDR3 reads CASSTQIAGGGDEQFF. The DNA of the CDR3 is TGTGCCAGTAGTACCCAAATAGCGGGAGGGGGTGATGAGCAGTTCTTC. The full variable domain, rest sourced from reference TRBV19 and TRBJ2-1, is DGGITQSPKYLFRKEGQNVTLSCEQNLNHDAMYWYRQDPGQGLRLIYYSQIVNDFQKGDIAEGYSVSREKKESFPLTVTSAQKNPTAFYLCASSTQIAGGGDEQFFGPGTRLTVL.

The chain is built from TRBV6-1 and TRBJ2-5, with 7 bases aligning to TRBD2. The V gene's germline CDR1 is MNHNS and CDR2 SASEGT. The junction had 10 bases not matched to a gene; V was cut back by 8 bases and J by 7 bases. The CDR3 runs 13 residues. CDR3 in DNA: TGTGCCAGCCGAATGGACGGGGAGGGGACCCAGTACTTC. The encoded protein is CASRMDGEGTQYF.

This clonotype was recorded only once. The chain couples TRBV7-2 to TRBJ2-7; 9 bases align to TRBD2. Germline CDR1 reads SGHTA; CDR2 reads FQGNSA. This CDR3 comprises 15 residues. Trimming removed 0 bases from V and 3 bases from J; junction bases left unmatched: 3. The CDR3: CASSLAAGGDYEQYF. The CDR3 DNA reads TGTGCCAGCAGCTTAGCGGCGGGAGGGGACTACGAGCAGTACTTC.

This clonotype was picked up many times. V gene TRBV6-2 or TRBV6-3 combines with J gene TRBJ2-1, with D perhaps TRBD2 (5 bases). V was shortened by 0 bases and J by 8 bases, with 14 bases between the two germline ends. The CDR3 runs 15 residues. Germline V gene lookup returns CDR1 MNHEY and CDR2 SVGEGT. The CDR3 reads CASSYSTGKSYEQFF. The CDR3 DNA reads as TGTGCCAGCAGTTACTCAACCGGGAAATCCTATGAGCAGTTCTTC.